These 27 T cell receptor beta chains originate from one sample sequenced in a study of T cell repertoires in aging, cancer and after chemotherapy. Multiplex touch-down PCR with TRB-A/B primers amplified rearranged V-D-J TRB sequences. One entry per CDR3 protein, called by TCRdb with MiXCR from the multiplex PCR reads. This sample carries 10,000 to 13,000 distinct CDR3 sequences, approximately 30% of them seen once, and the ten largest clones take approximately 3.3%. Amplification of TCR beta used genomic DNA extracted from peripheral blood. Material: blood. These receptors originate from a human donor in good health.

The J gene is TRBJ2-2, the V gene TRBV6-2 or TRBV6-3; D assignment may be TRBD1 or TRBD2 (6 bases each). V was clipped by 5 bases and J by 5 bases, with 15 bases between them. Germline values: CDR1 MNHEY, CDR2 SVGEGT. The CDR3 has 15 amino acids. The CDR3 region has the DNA TGTGCCAGCAGTCCAGAGGGGGGTATTACCGGGGAGCTGTTTTTT. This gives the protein CASSPEGGITGELFF.

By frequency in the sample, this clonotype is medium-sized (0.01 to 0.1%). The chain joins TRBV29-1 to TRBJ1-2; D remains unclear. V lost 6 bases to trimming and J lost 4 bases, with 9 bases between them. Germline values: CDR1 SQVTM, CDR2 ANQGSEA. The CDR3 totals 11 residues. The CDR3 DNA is TGCAGCGTAGTGGACGCCTATGGCTACACCTTC. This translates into CSVVDAYGYTF.

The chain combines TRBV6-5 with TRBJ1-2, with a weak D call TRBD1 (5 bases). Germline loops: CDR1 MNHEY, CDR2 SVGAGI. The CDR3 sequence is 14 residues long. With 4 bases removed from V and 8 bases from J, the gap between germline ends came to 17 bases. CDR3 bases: TGTGCCAGCAGTTCCGGGACCGGGGACGGGGGCTACACCTTC. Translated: CASSSGTGDGGYTF.

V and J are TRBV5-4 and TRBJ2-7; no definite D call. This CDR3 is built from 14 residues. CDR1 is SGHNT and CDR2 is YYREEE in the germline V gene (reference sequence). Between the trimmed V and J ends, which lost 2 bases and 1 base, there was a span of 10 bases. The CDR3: CASSLGIQSYEQYF. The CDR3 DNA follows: TGTGCCAGCAGCTTAGGGATACAGTCCTACGAGCAGTACTTC.

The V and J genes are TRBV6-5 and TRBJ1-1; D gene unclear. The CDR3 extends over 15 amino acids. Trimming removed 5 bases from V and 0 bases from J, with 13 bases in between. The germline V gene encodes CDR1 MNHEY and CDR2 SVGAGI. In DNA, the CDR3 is TGTGCCAGCAGTGAAAATTTTGCTATGAACACTGAAGCTTTCTTT. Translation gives CASSENFAMNTEAFF.

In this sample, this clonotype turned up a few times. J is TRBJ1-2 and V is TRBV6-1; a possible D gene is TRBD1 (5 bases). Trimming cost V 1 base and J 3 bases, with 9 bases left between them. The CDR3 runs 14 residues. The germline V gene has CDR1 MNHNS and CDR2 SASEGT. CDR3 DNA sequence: TGTGCCAGCAGTGAAGAGGCAGGGCACTATGGCTACACCTTC. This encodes CASSEEAGHYGYTF.

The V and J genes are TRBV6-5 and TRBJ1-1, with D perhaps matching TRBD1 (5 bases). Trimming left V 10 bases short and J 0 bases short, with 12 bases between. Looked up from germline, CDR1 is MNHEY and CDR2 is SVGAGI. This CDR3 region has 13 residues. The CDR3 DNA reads TGTGCCACCACACTAGGGGTGAACACTGAAGCTTTCTTT. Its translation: CATTLGVNTEAFF.

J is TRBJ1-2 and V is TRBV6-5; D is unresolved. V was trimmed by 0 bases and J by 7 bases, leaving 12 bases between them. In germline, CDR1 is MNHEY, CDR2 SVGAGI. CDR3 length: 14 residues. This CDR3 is CASSYSVSERGYTF. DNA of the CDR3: TGTGCCAGCAGTTACTCGGTGTCAGAGCGTGGCTACACCTTC.

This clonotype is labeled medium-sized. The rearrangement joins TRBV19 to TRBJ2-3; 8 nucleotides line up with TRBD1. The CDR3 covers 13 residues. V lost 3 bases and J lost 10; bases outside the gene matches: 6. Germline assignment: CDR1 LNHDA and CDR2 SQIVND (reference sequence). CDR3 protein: CASSIDRGTPQYF. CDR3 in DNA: TGTGCCAGTAGTATCGACAGGGGTACCCCGCAGTATTTT.

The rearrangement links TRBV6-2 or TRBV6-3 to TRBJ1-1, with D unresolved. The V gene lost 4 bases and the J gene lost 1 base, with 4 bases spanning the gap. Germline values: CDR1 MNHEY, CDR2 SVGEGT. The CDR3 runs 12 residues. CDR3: CASSWANTEAFF. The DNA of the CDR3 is TGTGCCAGCAGTTGGGCGAACACTGAAGCTTTCTTT.

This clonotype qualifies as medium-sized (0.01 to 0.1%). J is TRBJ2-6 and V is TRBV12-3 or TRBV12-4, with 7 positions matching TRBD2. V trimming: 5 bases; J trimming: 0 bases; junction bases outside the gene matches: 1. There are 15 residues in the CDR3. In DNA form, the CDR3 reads TGTGCCAGCAGTCCGGGGGGCTCTGGGGCCAACGTCCTGACTTTC. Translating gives CASSPGGSGANVLTF.

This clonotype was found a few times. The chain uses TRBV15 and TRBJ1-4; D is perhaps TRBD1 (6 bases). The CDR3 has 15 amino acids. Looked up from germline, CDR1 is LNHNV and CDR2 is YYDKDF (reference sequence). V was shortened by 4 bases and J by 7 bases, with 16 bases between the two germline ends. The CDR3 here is CATSTGRGRGEKLFF. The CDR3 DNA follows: TGTGCCACCAGCACCGGCAGGGGTCGAGGTGAAAAACTGTTTTTT.

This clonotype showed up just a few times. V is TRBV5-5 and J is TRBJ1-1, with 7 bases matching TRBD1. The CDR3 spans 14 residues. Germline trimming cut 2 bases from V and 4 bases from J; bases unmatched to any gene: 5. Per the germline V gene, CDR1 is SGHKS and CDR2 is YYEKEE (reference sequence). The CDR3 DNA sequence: TGTGCCAGCAGCTTTGCCAGGGGGTTCACTGAAGCTTTCTTT. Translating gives CASSFARGFTEAFF.

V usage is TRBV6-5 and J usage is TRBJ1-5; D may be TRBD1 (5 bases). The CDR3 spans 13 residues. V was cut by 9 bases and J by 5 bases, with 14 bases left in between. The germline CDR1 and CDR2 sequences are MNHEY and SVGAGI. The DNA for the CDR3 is TGTGCCAGTCAACCTCGGGGGTATCAGCCCCAGCATTTT. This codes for CASQPRGYQPQHF.

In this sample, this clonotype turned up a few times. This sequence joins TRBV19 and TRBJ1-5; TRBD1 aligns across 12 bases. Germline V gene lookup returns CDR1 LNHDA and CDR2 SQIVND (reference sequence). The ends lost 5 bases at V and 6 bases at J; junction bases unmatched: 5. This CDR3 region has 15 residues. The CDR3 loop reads CASSPGQGAGQPQHF. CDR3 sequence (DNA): TGTGCCAGTAGTCCGGGACAGGGGGCAGGTCAGCCCCAGCATTTT.

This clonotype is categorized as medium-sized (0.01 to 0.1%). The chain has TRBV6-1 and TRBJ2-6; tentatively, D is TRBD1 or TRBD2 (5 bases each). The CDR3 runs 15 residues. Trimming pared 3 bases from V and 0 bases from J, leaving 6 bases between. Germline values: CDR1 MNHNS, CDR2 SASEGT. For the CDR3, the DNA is TGTGCCAGCAGTGACGGGGCCTCTGGGGCCAACGTCCTGACTTTC. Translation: CASSDGASGANVLTF.

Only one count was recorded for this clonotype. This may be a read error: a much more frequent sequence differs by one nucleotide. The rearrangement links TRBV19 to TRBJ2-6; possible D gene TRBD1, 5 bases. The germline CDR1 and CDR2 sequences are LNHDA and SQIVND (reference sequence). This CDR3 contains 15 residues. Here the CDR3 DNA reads TGTACCAGTAGGCCCTGGGGCTTCGGGGCCAACGTCCTGACTTTC. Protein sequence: CTSRPWGFGANVLTF.

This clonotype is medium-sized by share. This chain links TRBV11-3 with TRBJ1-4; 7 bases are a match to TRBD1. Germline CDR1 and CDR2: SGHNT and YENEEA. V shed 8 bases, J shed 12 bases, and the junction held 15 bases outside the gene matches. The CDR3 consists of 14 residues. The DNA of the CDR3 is TGTGCCAGCCGCCGAGACAGGGACGGGAAAGAACTGTTTTTT. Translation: CASRRDRDGKELFF.

The CDR3 bases are TGTGCCAGCAGTGCGACAGGGTGGGGAGCTAACTATGGCTACACCTTC. It is translated as CASSATGWGANYGYTF. The V and J genes are TRBV12-3 or TRBV12-4 and TRBJ1-2; 7 bases are shared with TRBD1. The CDR3 is 16 amino acids. V was clipped by 5 bases and J by 0 bases; unmatched bases: 9.

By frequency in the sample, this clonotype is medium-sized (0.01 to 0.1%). CDR3 DNA: TGTGCCAGTATCCCGACAGGGGCACTCCTCCAGGCCGGGGAGCTGTTTTTT. Its protein is CASIPTGALLQAGELFF. The rearrangement uses TRBV19 and TRBJ2-2; 8 nucleotides agree with TRBD1. The CDR3 runs to 17 residues. Per germline, CDR1 LNHDA and CDR2 SQIVND (reference sequence). V lost 7 bases, J lost 6 bases, and 16 bases stayed unmatched.

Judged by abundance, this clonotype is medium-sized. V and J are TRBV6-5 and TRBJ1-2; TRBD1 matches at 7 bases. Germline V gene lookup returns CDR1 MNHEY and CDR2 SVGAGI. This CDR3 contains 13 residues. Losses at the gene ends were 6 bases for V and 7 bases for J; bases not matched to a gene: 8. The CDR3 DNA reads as TGTGCCAGCAGAAACGACAGGGCGGGTGGCTACACCTTC. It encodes CASRNDRAGGYTF.

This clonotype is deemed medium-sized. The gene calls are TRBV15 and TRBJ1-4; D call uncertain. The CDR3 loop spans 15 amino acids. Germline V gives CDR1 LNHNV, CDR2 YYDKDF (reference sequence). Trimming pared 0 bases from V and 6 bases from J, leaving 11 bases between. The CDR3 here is CATSRDLGWDEKLFF. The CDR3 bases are TGTGCCACCAGCAGAGATCTGGGCTGGGATGAAAAACTGTTTTTT.

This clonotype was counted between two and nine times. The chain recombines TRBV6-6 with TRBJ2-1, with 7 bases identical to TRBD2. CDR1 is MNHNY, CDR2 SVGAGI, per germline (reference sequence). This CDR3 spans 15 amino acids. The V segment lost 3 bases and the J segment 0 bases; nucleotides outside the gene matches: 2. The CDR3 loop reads CASSYGGSSYNEQFF. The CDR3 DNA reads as TGTGCCAGCAGTTATGGCGGGAGCTCCTACAATGAGCAGTTCTTC.

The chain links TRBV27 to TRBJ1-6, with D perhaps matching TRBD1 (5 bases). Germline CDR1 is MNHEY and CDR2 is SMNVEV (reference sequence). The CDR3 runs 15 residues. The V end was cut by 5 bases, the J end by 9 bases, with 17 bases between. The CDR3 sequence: CASSPRAARGSPLHF. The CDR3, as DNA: TGTGCCAGCAGTCCCCGCGCCGCAAGGGGTTCACCCCTCCACTTT.

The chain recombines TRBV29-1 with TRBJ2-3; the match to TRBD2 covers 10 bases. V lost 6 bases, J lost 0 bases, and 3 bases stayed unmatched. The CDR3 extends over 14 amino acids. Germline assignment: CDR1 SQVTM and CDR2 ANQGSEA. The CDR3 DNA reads TGCAGCGTCGGACTAGCGGAGAGCACAGATACGCAGTATTTT. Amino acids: CSVGLAESTDTQYF.

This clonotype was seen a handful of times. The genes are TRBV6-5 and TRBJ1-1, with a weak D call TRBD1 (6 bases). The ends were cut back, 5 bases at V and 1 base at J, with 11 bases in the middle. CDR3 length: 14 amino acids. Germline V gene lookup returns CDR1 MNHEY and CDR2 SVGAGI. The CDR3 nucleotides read TGTGCCAGCAGTGTGTCGGGACAGAACACTGAAGCTTTCTTT. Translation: CASSVSGQNTEAFF.

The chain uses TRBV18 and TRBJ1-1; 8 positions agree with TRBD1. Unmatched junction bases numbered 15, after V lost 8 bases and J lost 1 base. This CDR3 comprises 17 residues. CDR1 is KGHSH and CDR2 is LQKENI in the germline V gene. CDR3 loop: CASSPRAGQGENTEAFF. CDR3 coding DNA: TGTGCCAGCAGCCCAAGGGCCGGACAGGGAGAGAACACTGAAGCTTTCTTT.